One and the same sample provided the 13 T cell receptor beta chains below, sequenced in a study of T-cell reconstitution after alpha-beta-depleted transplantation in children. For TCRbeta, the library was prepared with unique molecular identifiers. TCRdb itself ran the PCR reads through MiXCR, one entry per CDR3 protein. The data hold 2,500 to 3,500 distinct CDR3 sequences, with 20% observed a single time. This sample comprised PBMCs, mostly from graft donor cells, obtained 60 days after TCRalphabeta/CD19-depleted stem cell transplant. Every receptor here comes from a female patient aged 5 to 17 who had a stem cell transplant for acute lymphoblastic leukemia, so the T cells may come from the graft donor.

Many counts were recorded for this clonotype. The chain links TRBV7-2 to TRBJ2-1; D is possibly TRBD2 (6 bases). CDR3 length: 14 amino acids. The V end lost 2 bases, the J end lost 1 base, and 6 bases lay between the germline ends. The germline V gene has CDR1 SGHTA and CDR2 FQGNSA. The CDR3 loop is CASSLRGSYNEQFF. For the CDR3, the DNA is TGTGCCAGCAGCTTACGGGGGTCCTACAATGAGCAGTTCTTC.

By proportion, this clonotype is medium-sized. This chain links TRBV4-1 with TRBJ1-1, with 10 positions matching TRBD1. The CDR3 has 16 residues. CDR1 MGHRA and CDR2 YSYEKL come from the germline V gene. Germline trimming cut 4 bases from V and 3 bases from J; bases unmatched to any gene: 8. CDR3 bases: TGCGCCAGCAGCCCAAGGACAGGGGGAAAGGACACTGAAGCTTTCTTT. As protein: CASSPRTGGKDTEAFF.

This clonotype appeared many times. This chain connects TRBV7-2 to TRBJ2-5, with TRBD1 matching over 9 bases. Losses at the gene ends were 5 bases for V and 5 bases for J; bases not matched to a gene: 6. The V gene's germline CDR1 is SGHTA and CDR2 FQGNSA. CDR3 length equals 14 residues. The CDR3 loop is CASSLTGGAETQYF. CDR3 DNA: TGTGCCAGCAGCCTCACAGGGGGCGCGGAGACCCAGTACTTC.

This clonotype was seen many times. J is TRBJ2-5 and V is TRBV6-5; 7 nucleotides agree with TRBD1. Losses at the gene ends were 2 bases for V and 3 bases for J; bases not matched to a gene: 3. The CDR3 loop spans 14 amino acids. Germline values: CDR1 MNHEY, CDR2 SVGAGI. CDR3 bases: TGTGCCAGCAGTTACGCCGGGACAGAAGAGACCCAGTACTTC. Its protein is CASSYAGTEETQYF.

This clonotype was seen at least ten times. The CDR3 nucleotides are TGTGCCAGCAGTGAGACAGGGGAGGCTCGTGCCATATATTTT. It translates to CASSETGEARAIYF. The genes are TRBV6-1 and TRBJ1-3, with 8 bases fitting TRBD1. Losses at the gene ends were 3 bases for V and 11 bases for J; bases not matched to a gene: 9. Per the germline V gene, CDR1 is MNHNS and CDR2 is SASEGT. CDR3 length: 14 amino acids.

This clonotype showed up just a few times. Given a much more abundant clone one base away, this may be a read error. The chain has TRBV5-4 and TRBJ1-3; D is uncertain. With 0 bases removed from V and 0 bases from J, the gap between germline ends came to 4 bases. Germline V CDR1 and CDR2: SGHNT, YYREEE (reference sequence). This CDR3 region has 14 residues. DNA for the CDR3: TGTGCCAGCAGCTTGGGTCCCTCTGGAAACACCATATATTTT. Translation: CASSLGPSGNTIYF.

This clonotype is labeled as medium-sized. CDR3 residues: CASRGPANEKLFF. DNA of the CDR3: TGCGCCAGCAGGGGACCAGCTAATGAAAAACTGTTTTTT. The gene calls are TRBV5-1 and TRBJ1-4; D possibly corresponds to TRBD1 (5 bases). Germline V gene sequence: CDR1 SGHRS, CDR2 YFSETQ. The CDR3 extends over 13 amino acids. Trimming stripped 5 bases from V and 3 bases from J, with 8 bases between.

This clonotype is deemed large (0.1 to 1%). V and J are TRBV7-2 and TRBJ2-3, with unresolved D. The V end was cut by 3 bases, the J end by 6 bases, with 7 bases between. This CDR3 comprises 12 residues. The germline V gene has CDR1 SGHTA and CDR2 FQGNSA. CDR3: CASSFSGDTQYF. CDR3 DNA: TGTGCCAGCAGCTTTTCTGGGGATACGCAGTATTTT.

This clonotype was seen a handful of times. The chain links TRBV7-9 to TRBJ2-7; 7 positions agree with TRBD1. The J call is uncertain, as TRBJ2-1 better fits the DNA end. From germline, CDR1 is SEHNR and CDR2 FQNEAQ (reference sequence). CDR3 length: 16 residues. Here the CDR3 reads CASTHAGDSPPYEQFF. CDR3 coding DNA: TGTGCCAGCACCCACGCTGGGGACAGTCCCCCCTACGAGCAGTTCTTC.

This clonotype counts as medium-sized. CDR3 region: CSVEDGGGRALRQFF. The CDR3 nucleotides read TGCAGCGTTGAAGATGGGGGCGGGAGGGCCTTGCGGCAGTTCTTC. The rearrangement joins TRBV29-1 to TRBJ2-1, with 9 bases fitting TRBD2. The CDR3 runs to 15 residues. Germline trimming cut 0 bases from V and 12 bases from J; bases unmatched to any gene: 12. In germline, CDR1 is SQVTM, CDR2 ANQGSEA.

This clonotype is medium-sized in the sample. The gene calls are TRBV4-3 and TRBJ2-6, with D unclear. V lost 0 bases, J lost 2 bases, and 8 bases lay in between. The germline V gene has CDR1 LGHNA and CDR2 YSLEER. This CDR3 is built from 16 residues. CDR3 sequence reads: CASSQDTVAGANVLTF. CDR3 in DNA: TGCGCCAGCAGCCAAGATACGGTGGCTGGGGCCAACGTCCTGACTTTC.

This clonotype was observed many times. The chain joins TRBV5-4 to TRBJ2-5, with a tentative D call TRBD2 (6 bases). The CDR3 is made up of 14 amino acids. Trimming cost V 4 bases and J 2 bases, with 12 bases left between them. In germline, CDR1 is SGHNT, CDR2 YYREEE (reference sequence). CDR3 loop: CASSLRRGQETQYF. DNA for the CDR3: TGTGCCAGCAGCCTCCGTCGGGGGCAAGAGACCCAGTACTTC.

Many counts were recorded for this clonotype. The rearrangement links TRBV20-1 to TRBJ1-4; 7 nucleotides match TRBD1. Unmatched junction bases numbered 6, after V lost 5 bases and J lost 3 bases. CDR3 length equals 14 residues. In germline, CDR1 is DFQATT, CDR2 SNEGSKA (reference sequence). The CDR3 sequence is CSAPQGRPNEKLFF. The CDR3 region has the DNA TGCAGTGCTCCACAGGGGCGGCCTAATGAAAAACTGTTTTTT.